The 6 T cell receptor beta chains listed next were all sequenced from one sample in a study of monozygotic twins with inflammatory bowel disease. TCRdb reprocessed the 5' RACE reads; each CDR3 protein has one entry and no DNA is given. This sample lists about 93,000 distinct CDR3 sequences; its ten largest clones have roughly 7.4%. The specimen was blood. These receptors were obtained from a human donor with ulcerative colitis or Crohn's disease, or a healthy co-twin of an affected twin (not recorded which).

V and J are TRBV12-3 or TRBV12-4 and TRBJ2-7; TCRdb picks TRBD1, but there is no DNA to check that call. The CDR3 is 16 amino acids. The CDR3 loop is CASSLGPPGQGGEQYF.

The rearrangement joins TRBV12-3 or TRBV12-4 to TRBJ1-6; TCRdb's D call, TRBD1, is unchecked because there is no DNA. The CDR3 has 15 amino acids. CDR3 loop: CDSRPNLGVNSPLHF.

The rearrangement uses TRBV5-1 and TRBJ2-7; the D call of TRBD1 rests on TCRdb alone, since no DNA is present to check it. Germline V gene lookup returns CDR1 SGHRS and CDR2 YFSETQ. The CDR3 covers 14 residues. This chain's CDR3 is CASSPGQGTDEQYF.

The J gene is TRBJ2-1, the V gene TRBV9; the TCRdb D gene call, TRBD1, has no DNA to confirm it. The CDR3 is 16 amino acids. Germline CDR1 is SGDLS and CDR2 is YYNGEE. The CDR3 is CASSVGTGPTIYEQFF.

V usage is TRBV4-1 and J usage is TRBJ2-1; TCRdb indicates TRBD2, and absent DNA this call remains unverified. The germline CDR1 and CDR2 sequences are MGHRA and YSYEKL. CDR3 length: 15 residues. The CDR3: CASSLGVLAGNEQFF.

The J gene is TRBJ1-1, the V gene TRBV11-2. This CDR3 has 15 amino acids. Germline lookup yields CDR1 SGHAT and CDR2 FQNNGV. CDR3 loop: CASSLGASLNTEAFF.